This record covers a single T cell receptor beta chain. As yet, its antigen is unknown. The germline gives CDR1 LGHNA, CDR2 YSLEER. After removal of 4 bases from V and 6 bases from J, the junction contained 6 bases not matched to a gene. The CDR3 loop spans 15 amino acids. TCRdb itself ran the RT-PCR reads through MiXCR, one entry per CDR3 protein. The sample yields hundreds of thousands of distinct CDR3 sequences, roughly 14% seen once. This sample was taken from a study of response to subunit inactivated influenza vaccine. Notes on the study in general: Researchers suggested that each seasonal influenza vaccination recruits few new T cells.

This rearrangement joins TRBV4-3 to TRBJ2-1, with TRBD1 identical over 10 bases. This sample comprised PBMCs from blood, obtained less than 15 days before vaccination. The source is a man over 45 who received an inactivated influenza vaccine. This CDR3 reads CASSLRQGASNEQFF. DNA of the CDR3: TGCGCCAGCAGCCTAAGACAGGGGGCTTCCAATGAGCAGTTCTTC.